The sequence of this TCR beta chain was determined in a study of blood T cell repertoires in COVID-19. Whole-study context: Italy, Spain and the United States were the sources of the convalescent and acute COVID-19 samples. PBMCs, B-cell-depleted T cells, or T cells were the source of the cDNA or gDNA that made up the material.

Original handling: The assay estimated nucleated cells by amplifying reference gene primers. The table came from immunoSEQ multiplex PCR; TCRdb's copy has only in-frame clones and leaves some out. The DNA gave D and trimming, while V, J and clone size come from that table. The sample consists of over 150,000 clones, around 83% of them appearing once. Trimming took off 1 base at V and 6 bases at J, with 10 bases between the two ends. The CDR3 has 13 amino acids. Germline CDR1 SGHKS, CDR2 YYEKEE (reference sequence). The J gene is TRBJ1-1, the V gene TRBV5-5, with D unclear. This clonotype was sampled from a woman aged 65 to 85 who had recovered from COVID-19. The sample was peripheral blood. The CDR3 reads CASSLRGGPEAFF. DNA for the CDR3: TGTGCCAGCAGCTTGCGGGGAGGCCCTGAAGCTTTCTTT.